Listed below are T cell receptor beta chains from one sample, sequenced in a study of T cells in Graves' hyperthyroidism and ophthalmopathy. TCRdb reprocessed the multiplex PCR reads via MiXCR and lists one record per CDR3 protein. The table lists around 660,000 distinct CDR3 sequences, 45% of them singletons. Material for sequencing was peripheral blood or thyroid tissue (not recorded which). The receptors here all came from an adult man with Graves' disease, either hyperthyroidism or ophthalmopathy (not recorded which). Each CDR3 is given with its conserved first and last residue. A D gene is named only where the DNA matches it firmly. Size tells how often a clone was seen (once, few, many) or the class of an expanded clone, and some rows leave it out.

>.|TRBJ1-5|TRBV12-3/TRBV12-4|.
TGTGCCAGCAGCCTCCCTGGGGTCGGTCAGCCCCAGCATTTT
CASSLPGVGQPQHF
>.|TRBJ1-2|TRBV5-4|.
TGTGCCAGCAGCTTGGCCGGGGGGCCCCGAGGGACAAATCTCTATGGCTACACCTTC
CASSLAGGPRGTNLYGYTF
>.|TRBJ1-5|TRBV7-9|.
TGTGCCAGCAGCTGGGGACTGGGGGCCAATCAGCCCCAGCATTTT
CASSWGLGANQPQHF
>few|TRBJ1-2|TRBV12-3/TRBV12-4|.
TGTGCCAGCAGCCTCCCCAACGGGACCACCTTC
CASSLPNGTTF
>.|TRBJ2-7|TRBV25-1|.
TGTGCCAGCAGTGCTAGAGATTTGGGTACGATGTGGTCCTACGAGCAGTACTTC
CASSARDLGTMWSYEQYF
>.|TRBJ2-5|TRBV7-2|TRBD1
TGTGCCAGCAGCTTAGACAGGGGCCAGTACTTC
CASSLDRGQYF
>few|TRBJ2-6|TRBV5-5|TRBD1
TGTGCCAGCAGTTCCCCGGGACAGGTCTCTGGGGCCAACGTCCTGACTTTC
CASSSPGQVSGANVLTF
>many|TRBJ2-7|TRBV14|.
TGTGCCAGCAGCCATACTCACGAGCAGTACTTC
CASSHTHEQYF
>many|TRBJ1-5|TRBV7-9|TRBD1
TGTGCCAGCAGCCCCGATGGACAGGGCGCTCAGCCCCAGCATTTT
CASSPDGQGAQPQHF
>.|TRBJ1-1|TRBV28|.
TGTGCCACTCAGCTGGGAAACACTGAAGCTTTCTTT
CATQLGNTEAFF
>.|TRBJ2-5|TRBV29-1|.
TGCAGCGTTGAAGACGGGACCCAGTACTTC
CSVEDGTQYF
>.|TRBJ2-7|TRBV10-3|.
TGTGCCAGCAGTTACGCAGAGGGGTCCTCCGAGCAGTACTTC
CASSYAEGSSEQYF
>.|TRBJ2-2|TRBV15|.
TGTGCCACCAGCAGGGGCAGTTTTTTT
CATSRGSFF
>.|TRBJ1-3|TRBV7-9|TRBD1
TGTGCCAGCAGCTTCCGGGACAGCTCTGGAAACACCATATATTTT
CASSFRDSSGNTIYF
>few|TRBJ1-1|TRBV5-6|.
TGTGCCAGCAGCTTTTGGGGACCGATGAACACTGAAGCTTTCTTT
CASSFWGPMNTEAFF
>few|TRBJ2-5|TRBV19|TRBD1
TGTGCCAGTAGTAGGGGACAGGGTATCTTTGAGACCCAGTACTTC
CASSRGQGIFETQYF
>.|TRBJ1-6|TRBV30|TRBD1
TGTGCCTGCCAAAGACAGGGTCTACGAGATAATTCACCCCTCCACTTT
CACQRQGLRDNSPLHF
>.|TRBJ2-5|TRBV15|TRBD2
TGTGCCACCAGCAGTGACGGGGGGTCGTTGCCCCAGTACTTC
CATSSDGGSLPQYF
>.|TRBJ1-1|TRBV10-3|.
TGTGCCATCAGCTCGAGGGAGAACACTGAAGCTTTCTTT
CAISSRENTEAFF
>many|TRBJ2-7|TRBV20-1|.
TGCAGTGCTAGTCGATGGGGCGAGCAGTACTTC
CSASRWGEQYF
>.|TRBJ1-1|TRBV5-1|.
TGCGCCAGCAGCCTCGAGAGGGGAGGAACTGAAGCTTTCTTT
CASSLERGGTEAFF
>few|TRBJ2-7|TRBV6-5|TRBD1
TGTGCCAGCAGGCCCGGGACAGCGGTGTACGAGCAGTACTTC
CASRPGTAVYEQYF
>.|TRBJ1-5|TRBV24-1|.
TGTGCCACCAGTGCTAAAACAGTCGATAGCAATCAGCCCCAGCATTTT
CATSAKTVDSNQPQHF
>.|TRBJ2-7|TRBV10-3|TRBD2
TGTGCCTCGGAGCGGGAGTTGAGCTACGAGCAGTACTTC
CASERELSYEQYF
>.|TRBJ2-5|TRBV9|TRBD2
TGTGCCAGCAGCCGATGGGAGGGACGGGAGACCCAGTACTTC
CASSRWEGRETQYF
>.|TRBJ1-1|TRBV25-1|TRBD1
TGTGCCAGGAGGGACAGCTACACTGAAGCTTTCTTT
CARRDSYTEAFF
>few|TRBJ1-1|TRBV5-1|TRBD1
TGCGCCAGCAGCTCTTCAGGGGGCGTCACTGAAGCTTTCTTT
CASSSSGGVTEAFF
>.|TRBJ2-2|TRBV2|TRBD2
TGTGCCAGCAGACCCAGAGGCGGGGGGGCGGACACCGGGGAGCTGTTTTTT
CASRPRGGGADTGELFF
>once|TRBJ1-2|TRBV2|TRBD1
TGTGCCAGCAGTGGGGGACAGGGGGCCTACTATGGCTACACCTTC
CASSGGQGAYYGYTF
>.|TRBJ1-5|TRBV25-1|TRBD1
TGTGCCAGCAGTCTCGTACGACAGGGGGCCGTTCAGCCCCAGCATTTT
CASSLVRQGAVQPQHF
>many|TRBJ1-4|TRBV20-1|.
TGCAGTGCTAGGGACGATCTAGGGGAAAAACTGTTTTTT
CSARDDLGEKLFF
>many|TRBJ2-7|TRBV29-1|.
TGCAGCGTTGGGCGGGACCACTCCTACGAGCAGTACTTC
CSVGRDHSYEQYF
>many|TRBJ1-4|TRBV24-1|.
TGTGCCACCAGTGATGGACGTTCCACTAATGAAAAACTGTTTTTT
CATSDGRSTNEKLFF
>many|TRBJ1-5|TRBV20-1|.
TGCAGTGCTAGCAGTCAGCCCCAGCATTTT
CSASSQPQHF
>.|TRBJ1-2|TRBV11-2|TRBD1
TGTGCCAGCAGTGCCAAGCAGGGGGCGGACTATGGCTACACCTTC
CASSAKQGADYGYTF
>few|TRBJ2-7|TRBV6-5|.
TGTGCCAGCAGCCCAGGGTCCGAGCAGTACTTC
CASSPGSEQYF
>.|TRBJ2-7|TRBV10-3|.
TGTGCCATCACCGCTGCATTAGGGAGCTCCTACGAGCAGTACTTC
CAITAALGSSYEQYF
>few|TRBJ1-5|TRBV9|.
TGTGCCAGCAGCGCAGACGTGATGGATCAGCCCCAGCATTTT
CASSADVMDQPQHF
>.|TRBJ2-6|TRBV15|.
TGTGCCACCAGCAGGGGTATGGGGGCCGACGTCCTGACTTTC
CATSRGMGADVLTF
>many|TRBJ1-5|TRBV7-8|TRBD1
TGTGCCAGCAGCATAGACAGGGGAGGTCAGCCCCAGCATTTT
CASSIDRGGQPQHF
>many|TRBJ2-7|TRBV5-1|TRBD1
TGCGCCAGCAGCTTGGTCCCGGACAGGGGCTACGAGCAGTACTTC
CASSLVPDRGYEQYF
>.|TRBJ2-2|TRBV15|.
TGTGCCACCAGCAGAGATCTTGAGGCAGCGAACACCGGGGAGCTGTTTTTT
CATSRDLEAANTGELFF
>.|TRBJ1-6|TRBV7-4|.
TGTGCCAGCAGCTCCCATCCGCGGGGGTCCGCCAGGTCACCCCTCCACTTT
CASSSHPRGSARSPLHF
>.|TRBJ1-6|TRBV7-9|.
TGTGCCAGCTCACCACCCCCAGCGAGCAATTCACCCCTCCACTTT
CASSPPPASNSPLHF
>.|TRBJ1-6|TRBV20-1|.
TGCAGTGCTAGAGATGGGAGGGGGGGGCCTAGTTCACCCCTCCACTTT
CSARDGRGGPSSPLHF
>.|TRBJ2-5|TRBV7-3|.
TGTGCCAGCAGCTTACGTGGGCAGGGTTGGGAGACCCAGTACTTC
CASSLRGQGWETQYF
>many|TRBJ2-7|TRBV20-1|TRBD1
TGCAGCGGGACAGGGACGGGCTACGAGCAGTACTTC
CSGTGTGYEQYF
>.|TRBJ2-2|TRBV29-1|.
TGCAGCCTTCGCATGGGGAACACCGGGGAGCTGTTTTTT
CSLRMGNTGELFF
>.|TRBJ1-1|TRBV5-1|TRBD1
TGCGCCAGCAGCCAAGGGACAGGGCCTAACACTGAAGCTTTCTTT
CASSQGTGPNTEAFF
>many|TRBJ1-3|TRBV20-1|.
TGCAGTGCTAGTTTGCTCTCTGGAAACACCATATATTTT
CSASLLSGNTIYF
>.|TRBJ1-5|TRBV24-1|.
TGTGCCACCAGTGACGGCAGCGTGGGGTTTAATCAGCCCCAGCATTTT
CATSDGSVGFNQPQHF
>.|TRBJ1-2|TRBV24-1|.
TGTGCCACCAGTTACTCTACAGGAGCAGGGGTGACTGGCTACACCTTC
CATSYSTGAGVTGYTF